These 25 T cell receptor beta chains were all obtained from the same sample, sequenced in a study of OX40 agonist ivuxolimab in advanced cancers. Some clones are missing from TCRdb's copy, which holds only in-frame ones; the method was immunoSEQ multiplex PCR. The sample shows 90,000 to 100,000 clones, roughly 83% of them seen only once. The specimen was CD4+ or CD8+ T cells sorted from blood, collected in a trial of the OX40 agonist ivuxolimab. The receptors were sampled from an adult with an advanced solid tumor such as melanoma, head and neck, liver or kidney cancer.

This clone was counted a single time. V is TRBV25-1 and J is TRBJ1-2, with D uncertain. Germline assignment: CDR1 MGHDK and CDR2 SYGVNS. The germline V and J ends were trimmed by 4 bases and 4 bases, with 4 bases remaining between them. This CDR3 region has 11 residues. The CDR3 protein is CASSVAYGYTF. CDR3 bases: TGTGCCAGCAGTGTAGCCTATGGCTACACCTTC.

The chain links TRBV7-2 to TRBJ2-1; D is undetermined. Trimming pared 1 base from V and 8 bases from J, leaving 12 bases between. The CDR3 runs 14 residues. Germline V gene data show CDR1 as SGHTA and CDR2 as FQGNSA. CDR3 DNA sequence: TGTGCCAGCAGCTTAGTGAGGCGTGGCCATGAGCAGTTCTTC. This codes for CASSLVRRGHEQFF. The variable domain in full, completed from reference TRBV7-2 and TRBJ2-1, reads GAGVSQSPSNKVTEKGKDVELRCDPISGHTALYWYRQSLGQGLEFLIYFQGNSAPDKSGLPSDRFSAERTGGSVSTLTIQRTQQEDSAVYLCASSLVRRGHEQFFGPGTRLTVL.

The V call is TRBV11-3, the J call TRBJ2-7; either TRBD1 or TRBD2 may supply D (6 bases each). This CDR3 has 15 amino acids. Germline CDR1 and CDR2: SGHNT and YENEEA. V was clipped by 3 bases and J by 6 bases, with 18 bases between them. The CDR3 loop reads CASSFSGATGSEQYF. The CDR3 nucleotides are TGTGCCAGCAGCTTCTCGGGGGCTACCGGGTCCGAGCAGTACTTC.

The chain is built from TRBV7-9 and TRBJ1-5; D gene uncertain. CDR1 is SEHNR, CDR2 FQNEAQ, per germline (reference sequence). The CDR3 has 19 residues. Trimming pared 1 base from V and 0 bases from J, leaving 19 bases between. CDR3 bases: TGTGCCAGCAGCTTAGACTCCCCACCGGGCCTTTATAGCAATCAGCCCCAGCATTTT. It translates to CASSLDSPPGLYSNQPQHF.

This clone was seen once. The rearrangement links TRBV7-2 to TRBJ2-7; 11 nucleotides align to TRBD1. This CDR3 has 14 amino acids. The V segment lost 5 bases and the J segment 6 bases; nucleotides outside the gene matches: 6. Germline V CDR1 and CDR2: SGHTA, FQGNSA. The CDR3 loop reads CASSRTGGLLEQYF. The CDR3 DNA sequence: TGTGCCAGCAGCCGGACAGGGGGCCTCCTCGAGCAGTACTTC.

The chain employs TRBV2 and TRBJ2-7; TRBD2 matches 11 bases. Germline CDR1 SNHLY, CDR2 FYNNEI. The junction had 4 bases not matched to a gene; V was cut back by 9 bases and J by 0 bases. The CDR3 consists of 14 residues. Here the CDR3 reads CARAGTSGSYEQYF. The DNA for the CDR3 is TGTGCCAGAGCCGGGACTAGCGGCTCCTACGAGCAGTACTTC.

V is TRBV9 and J is TRBJ2-3; tentative D call: TRBD2 (6 bases). Deletions cut 4 bases from V and 2 bases from J, with 14 bases between. The germline gives CDR1 SGDLS, CDR2 YYNGEE. CDR3 length equals 15 residues. CDR3 residues: CASSSGTHTTDTQYF. Written as DNA, the CDR3 is TGTGCCAGCAGCTCCGGGACTCATACCACAGATACGCAGTATTTT.

This clone was observed a single time. The chain uses TRBV6-4 and TRBJ2-1; D assignment may be TRBD1 or TRBD2 (6 bases each). The CDR3 is 14 residues long. Germline-derived CDR1 and CDR2 are MRHNA and SNTAGT. The V end was cut by 4 bases, the J end by 7 bases, with 14 bases between. As DNA, the CDR3 is TGTGCCAGCAGTGTAATATCGGGGGCGAATGAGCAGTTCTTC. Translating gives CASSVISGANEQFF.

This chain connects TRBV11-2 to TRBJ1-1, with TRBD1 matching 7 bases. V was clipped by 5 bases and J by 1 base; unmatched bases: 7. Germline-derived CDR1 and CDR2 are SGHAT and FQNNGV. This CDR3 is 15 amino acids long. The CDR3 nucleotides read TGTGCCAGCAGCCCTCAGACAGGGCGGAACACTGAAGCTTTCTTT. Translated: CASSPQTGRNTEAFF. Full variable domain (outside the CDR3, taken from reference TRBV11-2 and TRBJ1-1): EAGVAQSPRYKIIEKRQSVAFWCNPISGHATLYWYQQILGQGPKLLIQFQNNGVVDDSQLPKDRFSAERLKGVDSTLKIQPAKLEDSAVYLCASSPQTGRNTEAFFGQGTRLTVV.

Worth noting for this clone: This sample includes further DNA sequences coding for the same CDR3. CDR3: CASSDGLIREQYF. The CDR3 region has the DNA TGTGCCAGCAGCGACGGCCTGATCCGAGAGCAGTACTTC. V and J are TRBV9 and TRBJ2-7; no definite D call. The ends were cut back, 3 bases at V and 7 bases at J, with 14 bases in the middle. CDR1 is SGDLS and CDR2 is YYNGEE in the germline V gene. The CDR3 covers 13 residues. Combining the CDR3 with reference TRBV9 and TRBJ2-7 gives the whole variable domain DSGVTQTPKHLITATGQRVTLRCSPRSGDLSVYWYQQSLDQGLQFLIQYYNGEERAKGNILERFSAQQFPDLHSELNLSSLELGDSALYFCASSDGLIREQYFGPGTRLTVT.

The rearrangement links TRBV21-1 to TRBJ1-2. TRBV21-1 is a documented pseudogene. The CDR3 is 13 amino acids. CDR3 loop: CASSITPGYGYTF. The DNA of the CDR3 is TGTGCCAGCAGCATCACCCCCGGGTATGGCTACACCTTC.

This clone was seen a single time. The CDR3 region has the DNA TGTGCCAGCAGTTACTTGACACGGACTACAGATACGCAGTATTTT. Its protein product is CASSYLTRTTDTQYF. The V and J genes are TRBV6-5 and TRBJ2-3; D may be TRBD2 (5 bases). There are 15 residues in the CDR3. Germline assignment: CDR1 MNHEY and CDR2 SVGAGI. The germline V and J ends were trimmed by 1 base and 3 bases, with 11 bases remaining between them.

The V call is TRBV27, the J call TRBJ1-6; weak D call: TRBD1 (6 bases). The germline V and J ends were trimmed by 2 bases and 7 bases, with 12 bases remaining between them. CDR1 and CDR2 (germline): MNHEY, SMNVEV (reference sequence). This CDR3 is 15 amino acids long. CDR3 amino acids: CASSLNGGSNSPLHF. In nucleotides, the CDR3 is TGTGCCAGCAGTTTAAATGGGGGCTCCAATTCACCCCTCCACTTT.

The V and J genes are TRBV9 and TRBJ1-1; no clear D gene. Germline loops: CDR1 SGDLS, CDR2 YYNGEE. V lost 0 bases to trimming and J lost 5 bases, with 14 bases between them. This CDR3 is built from 15 residues. The CDR3 nucleotides read TGTGCCAGCAGCGTAGCTGGACGGGCCGGAACTGAAGCTTTCTTT. Protein: CASSVAGRAGTEAFF.

Written as DNA, the CDR3 is TGTGCCAGCAGGCGAGGGGGCTCAGGTGCTAATGAAAAACTGTTTTTT. This encodes CASRRGGSGANEKLFF. The rearrangement uses TRBV27 and TRBJ1-4, with 7 nucleotides matching TRBD1. The ends lost 6 bases at V and 3 bases at J; junction bases unmatched: 10. The CDR3 spans 16 residues. Germline loops: CDR1 MNHEY, CDR2 SMNVEV (reference sequence).

The genes are TRBV10-3 and TRBJ1-4; D might be TRBD1 (5 bases). The V end lost 2 bases, the J end lost 8 bases, and 12 bases lay between the germline ends. The CDR3 has 14 residues. Per germline, CDR1 ENHRY and CDR2 SYGVKD. The CDR3 spells CAISELGRAEKLFF. For the CDR3, the DNA is TGTGCCATCAGTGAGCTAGGCAGGGCGGAAAAACTGTTTTTT.

The chain combines TRBV7-8 with TRBJ2-5; 12 bases agree with TRBD1. Germline V gives CDR1 SGHVS, CDR2 FQNEAQ. Trimming cost V 5 bases and J 4 bases; bases outside gene matches: 14. The CDR3 runs to 18 residues. As DNA, the CDR3 is TGTGCCAGCAGCCCCCCGGTAGCCGGGACAGGGGGCGGAGAGACCCAGTACTTC. It encodes CASSPPVAGTGGGETQYF.

The chain couples TRBV12-5 to TRBJ2-7; D not resolved. This CDR3 has 11 residues. Germline lookup yields CDR1 LGHNT and CDR2 FRNRAP. Trimming cost V 6 bases and J 4 bases, with 7 bases left between them. The DNA of the CDR3 is TGTGCTAGTGGGGAGAATTACGAGCAGTACTTC. It encodes CASGENYEQYF.

V usage is TRBV21-1 and J usage is TRBJ2-1; TRBD2, the D gene given by the table, was not confirmed from the DNA. TRBV21-1 represents a pseudogene. The CDR3 is 15 amino acids. CDR3 in DNA: TGTGCCGGAGATCGGGAGCGGGACTCCTACAATGAGCAGTTCTTC. Its protein product is CAGDRERDSYNEQFF.

The genes are TRBV11-2 and TRBJ1-5; no definite D call. Deletions cut 6 bases from V and 4 bases from J, with 10 bases between. The CDR3 sequence is 13 residues long. Germline V gives CDR1 SGHAT, CDR2 FQNNGV. The CDR3 sequence is CASSLNRNQPQHF. CDR3 bases: TGTGCCAGCAGTTTGAACAGAAATCAGCCCCAGCATTTT.

The CDR3 region is CASSYPQGQGTGELFF. In DNA form, the CDR3 reads TGTGCCAGCAGTTACCCCCAGGGACAGGGGACCGGGGAGCTGTTTTTT. This sequence joins TRBV6-5 and TRBJ2-2; the match to TRBD1 covers 10 bases. Germline V gene lookup returns CDR1 MNHEY and CDR2 SVGAGI. The CDR3 runs 16 residues. The ends lost 2 bases at V and 5 bases at J; junction bases unmatched: 5.

This clone occurred a few times. At one of its ends the junction is not consistent with the germline gene, which may arise from a read error. This chain joins TRBV2 and TRBJ2-7; D remains unclear. The CDR3 sequence is 8 residues long. Germline loops: CDR1 SNHLY, CDR2 FYNNEI. The CDR3 sequence is CAGRTGPF. CDR3 nucleotides: TGTGCCGGCAGAACGGGCCCCTTC. Looking up the rest from reference TRBV2 and TRBJ2-7 gives the full variable domain: EPEVTQTPSHQVTQMGQEVILRCVPISNHLYFYWYRQILGQKVEFLVSFYNNEISEKSEIFDDQFSVERPDGSNFTLKIRSTKLEDSAMYFCAGRTGPFGPGTRLTVT.

This clone turned up a few times. The chain employs TRBV18 and TRBJ1-6; D unclear. Germline assignment: CDR1 KGHSH and CDR2 LQKENI. The ends were cut back, 3 bases at V and 14 bases at J, with 14 bases in the middle. The CDR3 is 13 residues long. Here the CDR3 DNA reads TGTGCCAGCTCACCCGACGCCACGGGGTCCCTCCACTTT. Translated: CASSPDATGSLHF.

This clone was observed a few times. The chain links TRBV5-1 to TRBJ1-3; the match to TRBD1 covers 8 bases. This CDR3 region has 15 residues. Germline CDR1 and CDR2: SGHRS and YFSETQ. The J segment lost 0 bases and the V segment lost 4 bases, leaving 3 bases of the junction unmatched. DNA for the CDR3: TGCGCCAGCAGCATTGACAGGGGCTCTGGAAACACCATATATTTT. Residues: CASSIDRGSGNTIYF.

The V gene is TRBV6-1, the J gene TRBJ2-1, with no clear D. Per the germline V gene, CDR1 is MNHNS and CDR2 is SASEGT. V was pared by 8 bases and J by 9 bases, with 20 bases between. CDR3 length: 14 amino acids. The CDR3: CASSVGLISGEQFF. CDR3 DNA sequence: TGTGCCAGCTCAGTGGGCCTCATTTCTGGTGAGCAGTTCTTC.